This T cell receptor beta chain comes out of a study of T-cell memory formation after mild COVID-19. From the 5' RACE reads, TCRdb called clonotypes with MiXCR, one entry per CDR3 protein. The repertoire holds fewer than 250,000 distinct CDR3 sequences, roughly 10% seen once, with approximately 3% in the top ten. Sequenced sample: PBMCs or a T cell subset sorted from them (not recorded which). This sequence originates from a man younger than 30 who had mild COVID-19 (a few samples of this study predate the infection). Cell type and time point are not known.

The CDR3 DNA reads TGTGCCAGCAGCCAAGTCGGGACAGGTGACAATGAGCAGTTCTTC. Translating it yields CASSQVGTGDNEQFF. J is TRBJ2-1 and V is TRBV14, with 8 bases aligning to TRBD1. Germline values: CDR1 SGHDN, CDR2 FVKESK. Unmatched junction bases numbered 4, after V lost 1 base and J lost 5 bases. The CDR3 runs 15 residues.